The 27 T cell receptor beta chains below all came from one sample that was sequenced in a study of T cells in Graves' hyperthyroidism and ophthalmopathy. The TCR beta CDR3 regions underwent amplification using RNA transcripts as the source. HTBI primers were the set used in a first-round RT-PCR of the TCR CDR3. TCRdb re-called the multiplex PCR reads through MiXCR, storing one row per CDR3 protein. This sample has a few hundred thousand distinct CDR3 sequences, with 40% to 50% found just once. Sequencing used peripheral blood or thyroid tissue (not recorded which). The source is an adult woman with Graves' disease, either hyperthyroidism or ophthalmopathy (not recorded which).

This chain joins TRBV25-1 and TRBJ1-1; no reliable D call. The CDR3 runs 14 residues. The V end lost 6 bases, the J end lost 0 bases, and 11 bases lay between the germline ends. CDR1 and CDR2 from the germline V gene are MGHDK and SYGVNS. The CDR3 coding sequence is TGTGCCAGCAGCCAAGTAGTACTGAACACTGAAGCTTTCTTT. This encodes CASSQVVLNTEAFF.

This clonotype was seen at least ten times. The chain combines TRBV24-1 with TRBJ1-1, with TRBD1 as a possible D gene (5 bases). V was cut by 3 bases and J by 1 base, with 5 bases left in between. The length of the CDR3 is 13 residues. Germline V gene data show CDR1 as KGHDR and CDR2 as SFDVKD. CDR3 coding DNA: TGTGCCACCAGTGATGGGACGAACACTGAAGCTTTCTTT. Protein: CATSDGTNTEAFF.

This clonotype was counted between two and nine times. CDR3 nucleotide sequence: TGTGCCAGCAGTTACAGTGGGTGGCAGGGGAAAACTGAAGCTTTCTTT. Amino acid sequence: CASSYSGWQGKTEAFF. This chain uses TRBV6-2 or TRBV6-3 with TRBJ1-1; D may be TRBD1 (6 bases). V was trimmed by 2 bases and J by 5 bases, leaving 18 bases between them. This CDR3 has 16 amino acids. The germline V gene has CDR1 MNHEY and CDR2 SVGEGT.

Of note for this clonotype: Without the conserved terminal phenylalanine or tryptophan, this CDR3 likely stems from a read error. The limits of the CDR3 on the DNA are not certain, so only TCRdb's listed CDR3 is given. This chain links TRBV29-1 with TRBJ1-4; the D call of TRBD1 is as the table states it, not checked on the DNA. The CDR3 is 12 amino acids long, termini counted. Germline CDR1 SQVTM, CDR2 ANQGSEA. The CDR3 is CSVVEDGTGDYY.

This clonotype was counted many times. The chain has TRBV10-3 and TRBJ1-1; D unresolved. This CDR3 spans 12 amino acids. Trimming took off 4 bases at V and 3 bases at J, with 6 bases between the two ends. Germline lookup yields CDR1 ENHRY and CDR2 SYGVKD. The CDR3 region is CAISGKDTEAFF. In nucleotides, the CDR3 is TGTGCCATCAGTGGGAAGGACACTGAAGCTTTCTTT.

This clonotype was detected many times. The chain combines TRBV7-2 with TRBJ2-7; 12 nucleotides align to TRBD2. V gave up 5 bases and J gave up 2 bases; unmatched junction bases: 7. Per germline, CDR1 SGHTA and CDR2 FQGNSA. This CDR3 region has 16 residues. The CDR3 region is CASSVGLAGTPYEQYF. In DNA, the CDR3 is TGTGCCAGCAGCGTAGGACTAGCGGGAACACCCTACGAGCAGTACTTC.

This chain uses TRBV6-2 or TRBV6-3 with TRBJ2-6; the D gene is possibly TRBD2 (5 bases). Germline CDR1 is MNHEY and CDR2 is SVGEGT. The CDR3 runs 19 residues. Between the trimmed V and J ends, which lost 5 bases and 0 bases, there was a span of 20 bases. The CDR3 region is CASSPGWELFLSGANVLTF. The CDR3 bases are TGTGCCAGCAGTCCTGGGTGGGAGCTATTCCTCTCTGGGGCCAACGTCCTGACTTTC.

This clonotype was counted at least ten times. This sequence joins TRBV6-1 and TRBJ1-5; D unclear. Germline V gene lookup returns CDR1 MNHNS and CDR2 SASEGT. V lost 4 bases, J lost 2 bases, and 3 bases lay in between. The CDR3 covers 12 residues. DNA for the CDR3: TGTGCCAGCAGTGTCGGCAATCAGCCCCAGCATTTT. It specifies CASSVGNQPQHF.

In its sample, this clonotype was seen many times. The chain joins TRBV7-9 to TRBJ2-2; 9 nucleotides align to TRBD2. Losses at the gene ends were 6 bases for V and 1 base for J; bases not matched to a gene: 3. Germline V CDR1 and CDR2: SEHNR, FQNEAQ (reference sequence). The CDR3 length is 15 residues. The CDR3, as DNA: TGTGCCAGCAGGATGACTAGCGGGAACACCGGGGAGCTGTTTTTT. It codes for CASRMTSGNTGELFF.

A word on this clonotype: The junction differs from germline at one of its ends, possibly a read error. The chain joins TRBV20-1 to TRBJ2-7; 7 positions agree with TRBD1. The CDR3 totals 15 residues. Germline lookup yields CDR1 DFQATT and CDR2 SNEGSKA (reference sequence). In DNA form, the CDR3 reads TGCAGTGTGGGACAGCTCTCCGCGATAGGCTACGGGCAGTACTTC. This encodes CSVGQLSAIGYGQYF.

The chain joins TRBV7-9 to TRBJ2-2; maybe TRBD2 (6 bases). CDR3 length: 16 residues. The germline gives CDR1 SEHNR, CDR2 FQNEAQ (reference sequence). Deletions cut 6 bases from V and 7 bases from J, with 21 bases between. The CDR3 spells CASREGFAGRYGELFF. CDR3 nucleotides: TGTGCCAGCAGGGAGGGGTTTGCGGGACGTTACGGGGAGCTGTTTTTT.

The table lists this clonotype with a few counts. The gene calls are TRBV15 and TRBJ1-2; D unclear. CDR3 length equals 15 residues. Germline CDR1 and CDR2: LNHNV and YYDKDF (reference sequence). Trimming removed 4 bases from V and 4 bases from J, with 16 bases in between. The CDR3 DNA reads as TGTGCCACCAGCACCCTGGACGGATACACCTATGGCTACACCTTC. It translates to CATSTLDGYTYGYTF.

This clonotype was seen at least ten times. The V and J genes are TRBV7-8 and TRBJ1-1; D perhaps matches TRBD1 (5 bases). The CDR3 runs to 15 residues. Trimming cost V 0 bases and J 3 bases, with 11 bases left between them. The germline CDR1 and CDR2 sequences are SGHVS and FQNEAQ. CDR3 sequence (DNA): TGTGCCAGCAGCTTAGCGGTCAGGGCGGACACTGAAGCTTTCTTT. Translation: CASSLAVRADTEAFF.

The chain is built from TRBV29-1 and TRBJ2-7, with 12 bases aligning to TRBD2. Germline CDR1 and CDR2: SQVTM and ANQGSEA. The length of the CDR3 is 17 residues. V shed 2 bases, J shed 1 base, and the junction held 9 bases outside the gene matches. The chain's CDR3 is CSVELLAGGLRSYEQYF. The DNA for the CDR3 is TGCAGCGTTGAATTACTAGCGGGAGGTTTAAGGTCCTACGAGCAGTACTTC.

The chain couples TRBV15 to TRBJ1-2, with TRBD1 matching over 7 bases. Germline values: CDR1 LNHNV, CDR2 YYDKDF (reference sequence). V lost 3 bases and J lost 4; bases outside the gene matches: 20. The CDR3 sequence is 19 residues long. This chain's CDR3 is CATSRAGEGPRGGGYGYTF. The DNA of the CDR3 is TGTGCCACCAGCAGGGCGGGGGAAGGGCCCAGAGGGGGCGGCTATGGCTACACCTTC.

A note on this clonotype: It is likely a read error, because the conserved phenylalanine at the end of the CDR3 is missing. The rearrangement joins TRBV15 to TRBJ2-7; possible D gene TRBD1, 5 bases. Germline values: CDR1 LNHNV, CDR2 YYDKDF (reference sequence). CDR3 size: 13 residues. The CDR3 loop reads CVTSRDTGNEQYL. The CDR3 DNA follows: TGTGTCACCAGCAGAGATACAGGCAACGAGCAGTACCTC.

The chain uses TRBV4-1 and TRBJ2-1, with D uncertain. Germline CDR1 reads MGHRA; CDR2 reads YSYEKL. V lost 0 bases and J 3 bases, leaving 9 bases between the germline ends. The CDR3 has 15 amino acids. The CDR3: CASSQDIGYYNEQFF. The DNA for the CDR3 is TGCGCCAGCAGCCAAGACATTGGCTACTACAATGAGCAGTTCTTC.

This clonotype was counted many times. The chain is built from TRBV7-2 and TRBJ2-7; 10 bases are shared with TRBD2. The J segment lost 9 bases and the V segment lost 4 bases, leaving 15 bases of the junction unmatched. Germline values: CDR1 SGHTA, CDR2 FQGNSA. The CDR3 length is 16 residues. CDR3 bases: TGTGCCAGCAGCTCACAAGGTGGACTAGCGGCCCTCGGGCAGTACTTC. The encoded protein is CASSSQGGLAALGQYF.

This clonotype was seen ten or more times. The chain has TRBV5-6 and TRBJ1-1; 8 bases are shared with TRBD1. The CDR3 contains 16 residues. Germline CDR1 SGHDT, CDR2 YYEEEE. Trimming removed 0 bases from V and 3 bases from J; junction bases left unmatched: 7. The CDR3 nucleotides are TGTGCCAGCAGCTTGGCCCTTTCGACAGGGGACACTGAAGCTTTCTTT. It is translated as CASSLALSTGDTEAFF.

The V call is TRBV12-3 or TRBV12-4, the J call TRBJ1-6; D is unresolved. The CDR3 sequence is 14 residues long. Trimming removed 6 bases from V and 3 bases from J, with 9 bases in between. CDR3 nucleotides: TGTGCCAGCAGCTGGACCTTCTATAATTCACCCCTCCACTTT. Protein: CASSWTFYNSPLHF.

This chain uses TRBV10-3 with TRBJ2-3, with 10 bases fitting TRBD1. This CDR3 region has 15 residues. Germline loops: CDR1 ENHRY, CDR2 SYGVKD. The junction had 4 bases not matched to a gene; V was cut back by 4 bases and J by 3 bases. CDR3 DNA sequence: TGTGCCATCAGTGGCGGGACAGGGGTGACAGATACGCAGTATTTT. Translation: CAISGGTGVTDTQYF.

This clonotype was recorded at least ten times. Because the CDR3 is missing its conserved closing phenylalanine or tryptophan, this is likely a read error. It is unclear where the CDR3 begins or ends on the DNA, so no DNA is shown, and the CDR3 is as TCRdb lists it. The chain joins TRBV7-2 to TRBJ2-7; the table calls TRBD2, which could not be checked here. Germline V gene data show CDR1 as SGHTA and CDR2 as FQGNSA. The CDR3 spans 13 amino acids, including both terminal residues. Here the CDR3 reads CASSLTTSGAQWL.

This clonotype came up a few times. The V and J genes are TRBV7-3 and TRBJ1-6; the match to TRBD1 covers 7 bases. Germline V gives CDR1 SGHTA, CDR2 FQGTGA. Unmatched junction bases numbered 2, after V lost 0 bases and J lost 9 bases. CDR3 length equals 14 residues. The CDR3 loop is CASSLTGGFSPLHF. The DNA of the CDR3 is TGTGCCAGCAGCTTAACAGGGGGCTTTTCACCCCTCCACTTT.

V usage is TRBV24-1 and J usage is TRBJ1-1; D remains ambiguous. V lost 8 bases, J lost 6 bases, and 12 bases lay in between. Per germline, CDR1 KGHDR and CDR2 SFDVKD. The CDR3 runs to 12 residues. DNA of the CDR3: TGTGCCACCATTGGGGTACGCTCTGAAGCTTTCTTT. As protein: CATIGVRSEAFF.

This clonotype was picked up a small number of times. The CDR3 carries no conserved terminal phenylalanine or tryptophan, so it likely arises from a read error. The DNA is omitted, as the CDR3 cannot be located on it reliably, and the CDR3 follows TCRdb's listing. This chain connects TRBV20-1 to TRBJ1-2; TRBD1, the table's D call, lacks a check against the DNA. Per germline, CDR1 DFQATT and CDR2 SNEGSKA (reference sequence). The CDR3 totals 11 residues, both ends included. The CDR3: CSAETGDASSY.

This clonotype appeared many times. DNA of the CDR3: TGTGCCAGCAGCTTAGTTTCGTTAGGCAGGAGGAAAGAGACCCAGTACTTC. Protein sequence: CASSLVSLGRRKETQYF. The chain links TRBV7-8 to TRBJ2-5; D may be TRBD2 (5 bases). The germline V gene encodes CDR1 SGHVS and CDR2 FQNEAQ. V was cut by 1 base and J by 3 bases, with 18 bases left in between. The CDR3 runs 17 residues.

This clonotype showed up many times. CDR3 coding DNA: TGTGCCAGCAGGGGGGCAGAGTGGGATGAAAAACTGTTTTTT. Translation: CASRGAEWDEKLFF. The genes are TRBV2 and TRBJ1-4, with D perhaps matching TRBD1 (6 bases). The CDR3 extends over 14 amino acids. Trimming pared 6 bases from V and 6 bases from J, leaving 14 bases between. CDR1 SNHLY and CDR2 FYNNEI come from the germline V gene.